A selection of T cell receptor beta chains follows, all from one sample in a study of blood T cell repertoires in COVID-19. TCRdb's copy holds only in-frame clones and misses some; the assay was immunoSEQ multiplex PCR. The data hold more than 200,000 clones, with roughly 89% observed a single time. Specimen: PBMCs or T cells enriched from blood (not recorded which). The receptors here all came from a young woman who had recovered from COVID-19. The CDR3 runs from the conserved cysteine through the conserved F or W. Each record gives: V gene, D gene, CDR3 protein. D genes are given only for firm matches.

>TRBV28|TRBD2
CASSPTSGRTNTQYF
>TRBV20-1|TRBD1
CSAVDRESYTF
>TRBV4-3|-
CASSGLGGEQFF
>TRBV10-3|-
CAISEGRENGGYTF
>TRBV7-3|-
CASSSTGYGTDTQYF
>TRBV7-2|-
CASSSRLGGGGTQYF
>TRBV5-5|-
CASSLEAGKSYEQYF
>TRBV5-1|TRBD2
CASDPSGSRTDTQYF
>TRBV7-2|TRBD1
CASSEGQVYGYTF
>TRBV10-3|-
CAVRNNREKNTEAFF
>TRBV28|-
CASSFRRVDKNIQYF
>TRBV6-5|TRBD2
CASSYWASGKETQYF
>TRBV5-4|-
CASSPGTSRGATGELFF
>TRBV30|TRBD1
CAWKKGASGNTIYF
>TRBV20-1|-
CSASDGWTGANTEAFF
>TRBV6-5|-
CASSSTGYEQYF
>TRBV11-3|-
CASSLTGRSETQYF
>TRBV19|-
CASSIVSNTGELFF
>TRBV28|TRBD2
CASSPWTSGGEQYF
>TRBV28|-
CASSLIPGLGGDTQYF
>TRBV7-9|-
CASSHHTENTEAFF
>TRBV2|-
CASSGWGDSYNEQFF
>TRBV9|TRBD1
CASSVGVDRLSGNTIYF
>TRBV7-2|TRBD1
CASSFRQGRTTDTQYF
>TRBV7-9|TRBD1
CASSYRQGRGDTQYF
>TRBV28|-
CASQTGSNEKLFF
>TRBV20-1|-
CSARQDSEAFF
>TRBV11-2|-
CASSLGGREQFF
>TRBV3-1/TRBV3-2|TRBD1
CASSLQQGVYGYTF
>TRBV19|TRBD2
CASSTSGPPYEQYF
>TRBV10-3|-
CAISRGAGANVLTF
>TRBV6-1|TRBD1
CASSEIDSTGDTEAFF
>TRBV28|-
CASSSTAYTEAFF
>TRBV10-3|-
CAISDLQGRAQHF
>TRBV30|-
CAWSVGAGEQYF
>TRBV18|-
CASSPVVRIGIYNEQFF
>TRBV18|-
CASSPPVMGDQPQHF
>TRBV5-4|TRBD2
CASSPPPAGGVRTDTQYF
>TRBV29-1|-
CSVERRDFNNEQFF
>TRBV11-3|-
CASSPSSDTQYF
>TRBV5-3|-
CARSLRGLASGANVLTF
>TRBV19|TRBD2
CASSSSGGARRDTQYF
>TRBV2|-
CASSIPEGVSYNEQFF
>TRBV7-2|TRBD2
CASSARGLAYNEQFF
>TRBV5-6|-
CASSPAGGADYGYTF
>TRBV5-1|-
CASSFPGNTEAFF
>TRBV28|-
CASSLLTGRQPQHF
>TRBV7-8|TRBD1
CASSRDRGFNYGYTF
>TRBV19|-
CASSIDLGAHNSPLHF
>TRBV28|-
CASRWNTEAFF
>TRBV6-5|TRBD1
CASSYGTGVYNEQFF
>TRBV19|TRBD1
CASSTTGDQPQHF
>TRBV7-3|-
CASSPDGLIQYF
>TRBV4-3|TRBD1
CASSQDSGGTEAFF
>TRBV5-6|TRBD1
CASSGVRTGVILDEQFF
>TRBV7-9|TRBD2
CASSLALWTSGSLETQYF
>TRBV15|-
CATSRVQNVNYGYTF
>TRBV14|-
CASSQARAGRETQYF
>TRBV2|-
CASSGSSWETQYF